These T cell receptor beta chains were read from a single sample in a study of human T cells and chemical hapten exposure. From the RACE reads, TCRdb called clonotypes with MiXCR, one entry per CDR3 protein. In the table there are some 50,000 distinct CDR3 sequences, about 9% of which are singletons. Specimen: whole blood, collected in connection with sensitization to the hapten diphenylcyclopropenone (DPC). The receptors stem from a woman in her forties with alopecia areata. Some clones in this sample may be carry-over from other donors' samples. Both conserved end residues are part of each CDR3. The order of the fields is V gene, clone size, J gene, D gene, CDR3 protein, CDR3 DNA. D genes are given only for firm matches. Size tells how often a clone was seen (once, few, many) or the class of an expanded clone, and some rows leave it out.

TRBV3-1	medium-sized	TRBJ1-1	TRBD1	CASSQAGQGSTEAFF	TGTGCCAGCAGCCAAGCCGGACAGGGAAGCACTGAAGCTTTCTTT
TRBV18	many	TRBJ2-3	-	CASSPQPGNPTDTQYF	TGTGCCAGCTCACCACAGCCAGGAAACCCCACAGATACGCAGTATTTT
TRBV7-6	many	TRBJ2-1	TRBD2	CASSLVGLAGAGEQFF	TGTGCCAGCAGCTTAGTGGGACTAGCGGGGGCGGGTGAGCAGTTCTTC
TRBV4-1	-	TRBJ2-7	TRBD2	CASSQEELAGGYEQYF	TGCGCCAGCAGCCAAGAAGAACTAGCGGGGGGCTACGAGCAGTACTTC
TRBV5-1	many	TRBJ2-7	TRBD1	CASTTGASSYEQYF	TGCGCCAGCACGACAGGGGCCAGCTCCTACGAGCAGTACTTC
TRBV5-1	many	TRBJ2-2	-	CASSTGHLSNTGELFF	TGCGCCAGCAGCACTGGTCACCTATCGAACACCGGGGAGCTGTTTTTT
TRBV7-8	few	TRBJ1-5	-	CASSLSGFNQPQHF	TGTGCCAGCAGCTTATCTGGGTTCAATCAGCCCCAGCATTTT
TRBV12-3/TRBV12-4	many	TRBJ1-1	-	CASSIGLRGGAEAFF	TGTGCCAGCAGCATCGGCCTGAGGGGGGGAGCTGAAGCTTTCTTT
TRBV27	many	TRBJ2-3	TRBD2	CASGSGGKDTQYF	TGTGCCAGCGGTAGCGGGGGGAAAGATACGCAGTATTTT
TRBV19	few	TRBJ2-1	-	CASSKGSSYNEQFF	TGTGCCAGCTCAAAGGGGAGCTCCTACAATGAGCAGTTCTTC
TRBV29-1	many	TRBJ1-2	-	CSVAGVANYGYTF	TGCAGCGTTGCAGGGGTAGCTAACTATGGCTACACCTTC
TRBV6-1	many	TRBJ1-2	-	CASSATGRRGYTF	TGTGCCAGCAGTGCCACAGGGAGGCGCGGCTACACCTTC
TRBV20-1	many	TRBJ1-1	-	CSARAYNTEAFF	TGCAGTGCTAGAGCATATAACACTGAAGCTTTCTTT
TRBV20-1	medium-sized	TRBJ2-1	TRBD2	CSARDPLAGDYNEQFF	TGCAGTGCTAGAGATCCACTAGCGGGGGACTACAATGAGCAGTTCTTC
TRBV10-3	many	TRBJ2-7	-	CAISGGSGPSYEQYF	TGTGCCATCAGTGGAGGCAGCGGGCCCTCCTACGAGCAGTACTTC
TRBV6-1	many	TRBJ2-3	-	CASSDSDSPTDTQYF	TGTGCCAGCAGTGATTCTGACAGCCCCACAGATACGCAGTATTTT
TRBV7-9	-	TRBJ2-3	TRBD2	CASSLAGTSSTDTQYF	TGTGCCAGCAGCTTAGCCGGGACTAGCAGCACAGATACGCAGTATTTT
TRBV20-1	many	TRBJ1-1	-	CSAFGQYTEAFF	TGCAGTGCTTTCGGGCAATACACTGAAGCTTTCTTT
TRBV12-3/TRBV12-4	many	TRBJ2-7	-	CASSLMTSSYEQYF	TGTGCCAGCAGTTTAATGACGTCTTCCTACGAGCAGTACTTC
TRBV6-6	many	TRBJ2-7	-	CASSPSLTVSYEQYF	TGTGCCAGCAGTCCCTCCCTGACAGTCTCCTACGAGCAGTACTTC
TRBV29-1	-	TRBJ1-4	-	CSVPGPEEKLFF	TGCAGCGTTCCGGGCCCGGAAGAAAAACTGTTTTTT
TRBV2	few	TRBJ2-5	TRBD2	CASSETLAGVQETQYF	TGTGCCAGCAGTGAAACTCTAGCGGGGGTCCAAGAGACCCAGTACTTC
TRBV11-2	-	TRBJ2-7	-	CASSLRNEQYF	TGTGCCAGCAGCCTGCGTAACGAGCAGTACTTC
TRBV2	many	TRBJ1-2	-	CASQRDARINYGYTF	TGTGCCAGTCAGAGGGACGCCCGCATTAACTATGGCTACACCTTC
TRBV2	-	TRBJ2-1	TRBD1	CASSAPRDREGLNEQFF	TGTGCCAGCAGCGCGCCGCGGGACAGGGAGGGGCTCAATGAGCAGTTCTTC
TRBV7-2	many	TRBJ1-4	-	CASSLELWGLGEKLFF	TGTGCCAGCAGCTTAGAATTGTGGGGGCTAGGAGAAAAACTGTTTTTT
TRBV29-1	many	TRBJ2-3	-	CSVAPPRPKDTQYF	TGCAGCGTGGCACCTCCCCGTCCTAAGGATACGCAGTATTTT
TRBV5-1	-	TRBJ2-7	TRBD2	CASSTAGASYEQYF	TGCGCCAGCAGCACAGCGGGGGCCTCCTACGAGCAGTACTTC
TRBV27	many	TRBJ2-5	TRBD2	CASNKGGETQYF	TGTGCCAGCAATAAGGGAGGGGAGACCCAGTACTTC
TRBV4-1	few	TRBJ2-2	TRBD2	CASSQELAGPFTGELFF	TGCGCCAGCAGCCAAGAGCTAGCGGGGCCATTCACCGGGGAGCTGTTTTTT
TRBV2	many	TRBJ2-1	-	CASTSWHPSSANEQFF	TGTGCCAGCACCTCCTGGCACCCGTCGTCAGCCAATGAGCAGTTCTTC
TRBV3-1	many	TRBJ2-1	TRBD2	CASSSGLAGGLAYNEQFF	TGTGCCAGCAGCTCTGGACTAGCGGGGGGGCTGGCCTACAATGAGCAGTTCTTC
TRBV20-1	few	TRBJ2-3	-	CSATYGLLSTDTQYF	TGCAGTGCCACCTACGGACTATTATCGACAGATACGCAGTATTTT
TRBV18	-	TRBJ2-7	TRBD1	CASSLGQPETYEQYF	TGTGCCAGCTCACTGGGACAGCCCGAGACCTACGAGCAGTACTTC
TRBV27	-	TRBJ2-3	-	CASSFLDTQYF	TGTGCCAGCAGTTTCTTAGATACGCAGTATTTT
TRBV4-2	-	TRBJ1-4	TRBD1	CASSQGDRATNEKLFF	TGTGCCAGCAGCCAAGGGGACAGAGCAACTAATGAAAAACTGTTTTTT
TRBV12-3/TRBV12-4	-	TRBJ2-5	-	CASGYPQETQYF	TGTGCCAGCGGGTATCCCCAAGAGACCCAGTACTTC
TRBV12-3/TRBV12-4	many	TRBJ2-5	TRBD1	CASSPDRALRLEKTQYF	TGTGCCAGCAGCCCTGACAGGGCTCTTCGGTTAGAGAAGACCCAGTACTTC
TRBV7-2	-	TRBJ1-2	TRBD1	CASSFQGAYYGYTF	TGTGCCAGCAGCTTCCAGGGGGCCTACTATGGCTACACCTTC
TRBV5-1	many	TRBJ1-2	-	CASSLGSSYGYTF	TGCGCCAGCAGCTTGGGATCATCCTATGGCTACACCTTC
TRBV4-2	-	TRBJ2-7	-	CASSQRTYYEQYF	TGTGCCAGCAGCCAACGGACCTACTACGAGCAGTACTTC
TRBV9	-	TRBJ2-2	TRBD1	CASSPGGRTGTTGELFF	TGTGCCAGCAGCCCAGGGGGGCGGACAGGGACCACCGGGGAGCTGTTTTTT
TRBV28	many	TRBJ1-5	-	CASRSNAGVMGNQPQHF	TGTGCCAGCAGGTCTAACGCAGGGGTTATGGGCAATCAGCCCCAGCATTTT
TRBV18	few	TRBJ2-1	TRBD2	CASSPTGGEQFF	TGTGCCAGCTCCCCAACGGGGGGTGAGCAGTTCTTC
TRBV20-1	many	TRBJ1-5	-	CSASERGGQPQHF	TGCAGTGCTAGTGAAAGGGGGGGTCAGCCCCAGCATTTT
TRBV6-2/TRBV6-3	many	TRBJ1-2	-	CASTYGPYGYTF	TGTGCCAGCACCTACGGACCCTATGGCTACACCTTC
TRBV29-1	few	TRBJ1-6	-	CSVGAAPNSPLHF	TGCAGCGTTGGCGCAGCCCCTAATTCACCCCTCCACTTT
TRBV5-1	many	TRBJ1-2	TRBD1	CASSSRDSYGYTF	TGCGCCAGCAGCTCCCGGGACAGCTATGGCTACACCTTC
TRBV29-1	many	TRBJ2-5	-	CSVDGTDQETQYF	TGCAGCGTTGATGGGACGGATCAAGAGACCCAGTACTTC
TRBV7-2	few	TRBJ1-1	-	CASSKGRVLDTEAFF	TGTGCCAGCAGCAAAGGTAGGGTATTGGACACTGAAGCTTTCTTT
TRBV5-1	-	TRBJ2-5	-	CASSPRDTQETQYF	TGCGCCAGCAGCCCCCGGGACACCCAAGAGACCCAGTACTTC
TRBV3-1	many	TRBJ1-4	-	CASSQGPEKLFF	TGTGCCAGCAGCCAAGGACCCGAAAAACTGTTTTTT
TRBV3-1	few	TRBJ1-4	-	CASSPTWGNEKLFF	TGTGCCAGCAGCCCAACGTGGGGTAATGAAAAACTGTTTTTT
TRBV28	-	TRBJ1-2	-	CASSDRLLYGYTF	TGTGCCAGCAGTGACAGGCTTCTCTATGGCTACACCTTC
TRBV4-1	-	TRBJ2-2	TRBD1	CASSLLTGATGELFF	TGCGCCAGCAGCCTCCTGACAGGGGCCACCGGGGAGCTGTTTTTT